This section outlines one T cell receptor beta chain sequence together with its context. Template material for amplifying TCR beta CDR3 regions consisted of RNA transcripts. The TCR CDR3 first-round RT-PCR relied on the HTBI primer set. Using its own MiXCR run on the multiplex PCR reads, TCRdb lists one record per CDR3 protein. The sample contains approximately 590,000 distinct CDR3 sequences, 40% to 55% of which appear only once. The data originate from a study of T cells in Graves' hyperthyroidism and ophthalmopathy. In making diagnoses, clinical symptoms, serum thyroxine and TRAb, thyroid ultrasound and orbital computed tomography were all used. Sequencing was done on a sample of peripheral blood or thyroid tissue (not recorded which). This TCR derives from a woman between 18 and 30 years old with Graves' hyperthyroidism.

The CDR3: CASSSDGAGEQYF. The DNA of the CDR3 is TGTGCCAGCAGCTCGGACGGGGCCGGCGAGCAGTACTTC. This rearrangement joins TRBV7-2 to TRBJ2-7; the D call may be TRBD1 or TRBD2 (5 bases each). The germline gives CDR1 SGHTA, CDR2 FQGNSA. CDR3 length: 13 residues. The V and J ends lost 4 bases and 6 bases respectively, with 13 bases between them.